These 9 T cell receptor beta chains share one sample of origin, sequenced in a study of early T cells in non-severe SARS-CoV-2 infection. Each CDR3 protein gets one entry after TCRdb re-called the 5' RACE reads with MiXCR. Of tens of thousands of distinct CDR3 sequences in the sample, less than 15% were seen once. Sequencing was carried out using whole blood. The source of these receptors is an adult who was a healthcare worker with PCR-confirmed SARS-CoV-2 infection or an uninfected control (not recorded which).

The sample holds a few counts of this clonotype. The rearrangement links TRBV11-2 to TRBJ2-5; weak D call: TRBD1 (6 bases). The CDR3 contains 14 residues. Germline V gene sequence: CDR1 SGHAT, CDR2 FQNNGV. The V end was cut by 5 bases, the J end by 4 bases, with 14 bases between. The CDR3 sequence is CASSVGRGGETQYF. CDR3 coding DNA: TGTGCCAGCAGCGTCGGAAGAGGGGGAGAGACCCAGTACTTC.

This clonotype was observed many times. CDR3 residues: CASSAIQGAGTEAFF. CDR3 nucleotides: TGTGCCAGCTCGGCCATACAGGGGGCAGGCACTGAAGCTTTCTTT. The chain is built from TRBV18 and TRBJ1-1, with 9 nucleotides matching TRBD1. In germline, CDR1 is KGHSH, CDR2 LQKENI. CDR3 size: 15 residues. With 6 bases clipped from V and 4 bases from J, the junction kept 9 bases outside the gene matches.

A few counts support this clonotype. The chain joins TRBV12-3 or TRBV12-4 to TRBJ2-3; 9 bases agree with TRBD1. Germline trimming cut 4 bases from V and 14 bases from J; bases unmatched to any gene: 4. CDR3 size: 11 residues. CDR3 amino acids: CASSSGQGRYF. DNA of the CDR3: TGTGCCAGCAGTTCCGGACAGGGGAGGTATTTT.

The chain combines TRBV7-9 with TRBJ2-7; D is unclear. Germline CDR1 SEHNR, CDR2 FQNEAQ (reference sequence). This CDR3 region has 13 residues. Trimming left V 5 bases short and J 0 bases short, with 8 bases between. CDR3 sequence reads: CASSKPASYEQYF. For the CDR3, the DNA is TGTGCCAGCAGCAAACCGGCCTCCTACGAGCAGTACTTC.

The J gene is TRBJ2-5, the V gene TRBV29-1, with 11 bases identical to TRBD2. This CDR3 region has 13 residues. Germline CDR1 is SQVTM and CDR2 is ANQGSEA. J was trimmed by 5 bases and V by 8 bases; bases with no gene match: 7. CDR3 nucleotides: TGCAGCCATAGCGGGAGGGAAGGGGAGACCCAGTACTTC. Translating it yields CSHSGREGETQYF.

This clonotype was counted only a few times. The gene calls are TRBV10-3 and TRBJ2-3; no firm D call. The CDR3 runs to 11 residues. Germline assignment: CDR1 ENHRY and CDR2 SYGVKD. Trimming shortened V by 0 bases and J by 7 bases, and 2 bases separated the two germline ends. Here the CDR3 DNA reads TGTGCCATCAGTGAGTCGTATACGCAGTATTTT. This codes for CAISESYTQYF.

In this sample, this clonotype turned up a few times. V is TRBV7-9 and J is TRBJ2-7; no clear D gene. V lost 0 bases and J 5 bases, leaving 2 bases between the germline ends. This CDR3 is built from 11 residues. From germline, CDR1 is SEHNR and CDR2 FQNEAQ (reference sequence). CDR3 coding DNA: TGTGCCAGCAGCTTAGCCGACGAGCAGTACTTC. It codes for CASSLADEQYF.

This chain uses TRBV11-2 with TRBJ2-7; D may be TRBD1 or TRBD2 (5 bases each). Germline V lookup: CDR1 SGHAT, CDR2 FQNNGV. The CDR3 has 13 amino acids. V was trimmed by 2 bases and J by 2 bases, leaving 7 bases between them. The DNA of the CDR3 is TGTGCCAGCAGCTTATCGGGGCCCTACGAGCAGTACTTC. The encoded protein is CASSLSGPYEQYF.

This clonotype was counted many times. The V call is TRBV19, the J call TRBJ2-3, with 11 bases aligning to TRBD2. The V and J ends lost 4 bases and 3 bases, in that order; junction bases with no gene match: 6. The germline V gene encodes CDR1 LNHDA and CDR2 SQIVND (reference sequence). This CDR3 comprises 16 residues. The CDR3 nucleotides are TGTGCCAGTAGTAAGGCGGGACTAGCGGCGACAGATACGCAGTATTTT. As protein: CASSKAGLAATDTQYF. The complete variable domain, with remaining parts taken from reference TRBV19 and TRBJ2-3, reads DGGITQSPKYLFRKEGQNVTLSCEQNLNHDAMYWYRQDPGQGLRLIYYSQIVNDFQKGDIAEGYSVSREKKESFPLTVTSAQKNPTAFYLCASSKAGLAATDTQYFGPGTRLTVL.